This T cell receptor beta chain was retrieved from a study of vaccination effects on CD4 cells after COVID-19. Points from the study as a whole: Both infection-induced and vaccine-induced clones contracted markedly at late post-vaccination timepoints.

Regarding this clone: The antigen is undetermined.

There are 14 residues in the CDR3. Germline V gene lookup returns CDR1 SGHTA and CDR2 FQGNSA. Deletions cut 4 bases from V and 0 bases from J, with 6 bases between. Generated by immunoSEQ multiplex PCR, the TCRdb table keeps only in-frame clones and is missing some. Among 14,000 or so clones, approximately 78% were seen once, and the ten largest hold 29%. Expansion of antigen-specific CD4+ T cells with viral peptide pools was carried out by the ViraFEST assay before sequencing. Culturing for nine to ten days preceded CD4+ T cell isolation. Sometime from March through December 2020, the person acquired a SARS-CoV-2 infection that PCR confirmed. Everyone in the study got two shots of either the BNT162b2 or mRNA-1273 vaccine. They grew over 1.5 million PBMC in each well, adding 10 IU/ml IL-2 and 8.5 to 10 ug/ml peptides.

This chain uses TRBV7-2 with TRBJ2-2; D gene unclear. The receptor was isolated from a human donor who had a prior SARS-CoV-2 infection. The starting material was CD4+ T cells from PBMCs cultured with HCoV-NL63 spike peptides, obtained after COVID-19 vaccination. For the CDR3, the DNA is TGTGCCAGCAGCTCGGACGCGAACACCGGGGAGCTGTTTTTT. Translation: CASSSDANTGELFF.